A single sample gave rise to the 4 T cell receptor beta chains below, sequenced in a study of blood T cell repertoires in COVID-19. Profiling relied on immunoSEQ multiplex PCR, and the TCRdb table lists in-frame clones only, not all of them. Among 50,000 to 60,000 clones listed, around nine tenths were seen once. The sequenced sample consisted of peripheral blood. The source is a man in his fifties or sixties with active COVID-19.

This clone was observed a handful of times. J is TRBJ1-5 and V is TRBV7-8; D gene unclear. The CDR3 is made up of 16 amino acids. Germline values: CDR1 SGHVS, CDR2 FQNEAQ. Trimming pared 5 bases from V and 0 bases from J, leaving 14 bases between. The CDR3 DNA is TGTGCCAGCAGCATATTCCGACATACTAGCAATCAGCCCCAGCATTTT. Its translation: CASSIFRHTSNQPQHF.

This chain uses TRBV29-1 with TRBJ2-7; maybe TRBD2 (5 bases). CDR1 and CDR2 (germline): SQVTM, ANQGSEA. Deletions cut 3 bases from V and 1 base from J, with 13 bases between. The CDR3 consists of 14 residues. CDR3 region: CSVEVRGLSYEQYF. The CDR3 nucleotides are TGCAGCGTTGAGGTACGGGGTTTATCCTACGAGCAGTACTTC.

The chain has TRBV11-2 and TRBJ2-7, with D tentatively TRBD2 (6 bases). V lost 6 bases to trimming and J lost 1 base, with 13 bases between them. Germline values: CDR1 SGHAT, CDR2 FQNNGV. This CDR3 contains 14 residues. Written as DNA, the CDR3 is TGTGCCAGCAGTATAGGGACTTCTTCCTACGAGCAGTACTTC. This gives the protein CASSIGTSSYEQYF. Full variable domain (remainder filled in from reference TRBV11-2 and TRBJ2-7): EAGVAQSPRYKIIEKRQSVAFWCNPISGHATLYWYQQILGQGPKLLIQFQNNGVVDDSQLPKDRFSAERLKGVDSTLKIQPAKLEDSAVYLCASSIGTSSYEQYFGPGTRLTVT.

This chain connects TRBV5-4 to TRBJ2-3; possible D gene TRBD2, 6 bases. The length of the CDR3 is 17 residues. V gave up 0 bases and J gave up 0 bases, with 14 bases separating them. CDR1 SGHNT and CDR2 YYREEE come from the germline V gene (reference sequence). The CDR3 reads CASSLALAPDSTDTQYF. In DNA form, the CDR3 reads TGTGCCAGCAGCTTGGCCCTAGCGCCCGATAGCACAGATACGCAGTATTTT.